The rows below give T cell receptor beta chains drawn from one sample of a study of cytotoxic CD8 clonotypes in ibrutinib-treated CLL. Sequencing used immunoSEQ multiplex PCR; TCRdb keeps in-frame clones, though not all of them. The data show 30,000 or so clones, 62% seen once. The material sequenced was PBMCs, taken before ibrutinib treatment. The receptor source for this set is a human donor with chronic lymphocytic leukemia. CDR3s include the opening cysteine and the closing phenylalanine or tryptophan. The D gene is left open where the match is weak. Clone size is given for some rows only: seen once, a few or many times, or a class if the clone is expanded.

CDR3 DNA: TGTGCCAGCAGCGGGGGGGGGCCCCACGAGCAGTACTTC; CDR3 protein: CASSGGGPHEQYF; V gene: TRBV5-4; D gene: NA; CDR3 length: 13; J gene: TRBJ2-7; clone size: NA
CDR3 DNA: TGCGCCAGCAGCCAAGAAGGGGGGACTGGGGTTCTGGACACTGAAGCTTTCTTT; CDR3 protein: CASSQEGGTGVLDTEAFF; V gene: TRBV4-1; D gene: NA; CDR3 length: 18; J gene: TRBJ1-1; clone size: NA
CDR3 DNA: TGTGCCAGCAGTGACGGGGACGGGGCCACAGATACGCAGTATTTT; CDR3 protein: CASSDGDGATDTQYF; V gene: TRBV6-4; D gene: NA; CDR3 length: 15; J gene: TRBJ2-3; clone size: NA
CDR3 DNA: TGTGCCAGCAGTTCTCGACAGGGAGTGGGAAACATTCAGTACTTC; CDR3 protein: CASSSRQGVGNIQYF; V gene: TRBV6-5; D gene: TRBD1; CDR3 length: 15; J gene: TRBJ2-4; clone size: once
CDR3 DNA: TGTGCCAGCACCGGTTGGCGGGGGGAGGGAGCCGGGGAGCTGTTTTTT; CDR3 protein: CASTGWRGEGAGELFF; V gene: TRBV11-2; D gene: TRBD2; CDR3 length: 16; J gene: TRBJ2-2; clone size: NA
CDR3 DNA: TGTGCCAGCAGTGACACAGGGACAGATACGCAGTATTTT; CDR3 protein: CASSDTGTDTQYF; V gene: TRBV6-4; D gene: NA; CDR3 length: 13; J gene: TRBJ2-3; clone size: NA
CDR3 DNA: TGTGCCAGCAGCCCAGGACTAGCGGATTTCTACGAGCAGTACTTC; CDR3 protein: CASSPGLADFYEQYF; V gene: TRBV5-4; D gene: TRBD2; CDR3 length: 15; J gene: TRBJ2-7; clone size: NA
CDR3 DNA: TGTGCCAGCAGCTTAGTAACTAGCGGGGGCGAGCAGTACTTC; CDR3 protein: CASSLVTSGGEQYF; V gene: TRBV7-9; D gene: TRBD2; CDR3 length: 14; J gene: TRBJ2-7; clone size: NA
CDR3 DNA: TGTGCCAGCAGCTTGCCCCCCTACGAGCAGTACTTC; CDR3 protein: CASSLPPYEQYF; V gene: TRBV5-5; D gene: NA; CDR3 length: 12; J gene: TRBJ2-7; clone size: few
CDR3 DNA: TGCGCCAGCACCCAGGACAGGGCCCAAGAGACCCAGTACTTC; CDR3 protein: CASTQDRAQETQYF; V gene: TRBV5-1; D gene: TRBD1; CDR3 length: 14; J gene: TRBJ2-5; clone size: NA
CDR3 DNA: TGTGCCAGCAGCTTAGCACCCGGGACGCAAGGCTATGGCTACACCTTC; CDR3 protein: CASSLAPGTQGYGYTF; V gene: TRBV7-9; D gene: NA; CDR3 length: 16; J gene: TRBJ1-2; clone size: NA
CDR3 DNA: TGCGCCAGCAGCTCGGGACTAGCGGGAGGATTGGATACGCAGTATTTT; CDR3 protein: CASSSGLAGGLDTQYF; V gene: TRBV5-1; D gene: TRBD2; CDR3 length: 16; J gene: TRBJ2-3; clone size: NA
CDR3 DNA: TGTGCCAGTAGTGTCCGGGCCCACGAAGCTTTCTTT; CDR3 protein: CASSVRAHEAFF; V gene: TRBV19; D gene: NA; CDR3 length: 12; J gene: TRBJ1-1; clone size: NA
CDR3 DNA: TGTGCCAGCAGCCAAGAGTTGGGGGGCTCTGGAAACACCATATATTTT; CDR3 protein: CASSQELGGSGNTIYF; V gene: TRBV14; D gene: NA; CDR3 length: 16; J gene: TRBJ1-3; clone size: NA
CDR3 DNA: TGCGCCAGCAGCTCTCACCTGGAGAGGGACACTGAAGCTTTCTTT; CDR3 protein: CASSSHLERDTEAFF; V gene: TRBV5-1; D gene: NA; CDR3 length: 15; J gene: TRBJ1-1; clone size: NA
CDR3 DNA: TGTGCCTGGAGGTACGGTTACACTGAAGCTTTCTTT; CDR3 protein: CAWRYGYTEAFF; V gene: TRBV30; D gene: NA; CDR3 length: 12; J gene: TRBJ1-1; clone size: NA
CDR3 DNA: TGTGCCAGCAGCTCCTATCACTTACCGGGGCCCTATGGCTACACCTTC; CDR3 protein: CASSSYHLPGPYGYTF; V gene: TRBV7-9; D gene: NA; CDR3 length: 16; J gene: TRBJ1-2; clone size: NA
CDR3 DNA: TGCGCCAGCAGTCTCGCGGGAGGCGCAGATACGCAGTATTTT; CDR3 protein: CASSLAGGADTQYF; V gene: TRBV5-1; D gene: TRBD2; CDR3 length: 14; J gene: TRBJ2-3; clone size: few
CDR3 DNA: TGCGCCAGCAGCTTGGAGACTTCCACCCCTGTTTTC; CDR3 protein: CASSLETSTPVF; V gene: TRBV5-1; D gene: NA; CDR3 length: 12; J gene: TRBJ2-7; clone size: NA
CDR3 DNA: TGTGCCAGCAGCTCGTCCGGGATCCGTATTGGGGAGCTGTTTTTT; CDR3 protein: CASSSSGIRIGELFF; V gene: TRBV7-9; D gene: NA; CDR3 length: 15; J gene: TRBJ2-2; clone size: NA
CDR3 DNA: TGTGCCAGCAGCTTAACGAGGAGTGTGAATACGCAGTATTTT; CDR3 protein: CASSLTRSVNTQYF; V gene: TRBV7-9; D gene: NA; CDR3 length: 14; J gene: TRBJ2-3; clone size: few
CDR3 DNA: TGTGCCAGCATCGGACAGGGATTTCAGCCCCAGCATTTT; CDR3 protein: CASIGQGFQPQHF; V gene: TRBV28; D gene: TRBD1; CDR3 length: 13; J gene: TRBJ1-5; clone size: NA
CDR3 DNA: TGTGCCAGCAGCTTAGCACGGACCGACACCGGGGAGCTGTTTTTT; CDR3 protein: CASSLARTDTGELFF; V gene: TRBV11-1; D gene: NA; CDR3 length: 15; J gene: TRBJ2-2; clone size: NA
CDR3 DNA: TGTGCCAGCTCCCCGGTTGGTAGCGGTCCATACGAGCAGTACTTC; CDR3 protein: CASSPVGSGPYEQYF; V gene: TRBV18; D gene: NA; CDR3 length: 15; J gene: TRBJ2-7; clone size: NA
CDR3 DNA: TGTGCCAGCAGTTACTCTTCGTGGGGCTACGAGCAGTACTTC; CDR3 protein: CASSYSSWGYEQYF; V gene: TRBV28; D gene: NA; CDR3 length: 14; J gene: TRBJ2-7; clone size: few
CDR3 DNA: TGTGCCAGCAGCTTAGTGGACAGTCCCTCTGGAAACACCATATATTTT; CDR3 protein: CASSLVDSPSGNTIYF; V gene: TRBV11-2; D gene: NA; CDR3 length: 16; J gene: TRBJ1-3; clone size: NA
CDR3 DNA: TGTGCCAGCAGCCAAGAGGTGAGGCTAAGCAATCAGCCCCAGCATTTT; CDR3 protein: CASSQEVRLSNQPQHF; V gene: TRBV4-2; D gene: NA; CDR3 length: 16; J gene: TRBJ1-5; clone size: NA
CDR3 DNA: TGTGCCAGCAGCTTGGGCGGGGGCCACTACCCCAGCGGGGAGCTGTTTTTT; CDR3 protein: CASSLGGGHYPSGELFF; V gene: TRBV5-4; D gene: NA; CDR3 length: 17; J gene: TRBJ2-2; clone size: NA
CDR3 DNA: TGTGCCTCCGGACAGGGGAATTCACCCCTCCACTTT; CDR3 protein: CASGQGNSPLHF; V gene: TRBV19; D gene: TRBD1; CDR3 length: 12; J gene: TRBJ1-6; clone size: NA
CDR3 DNA: TGTGCCAGTAATGGGTACTATGGCTACACCTTC; CDR3 protein: CASNGYYGYTF; V gene: TRBV19; D gene: NA; CDR3 length: 11; J gene: TRBJ1-2; clone size: NA
CDR3 DNA: TGTGCCAGCAGCCTGGGACGGACCCCCACAGATACGCAGTATTTT; CDR3 protein: CASSLGRTPTDTQYF; V gene: TRBV5-4; D gene: NA; CDR3 length: 15; J gene: TRBJ2-3; clone size: few
CDR3 DNA: TGTGCCAGCAGCTCCTATTGGGGTGAAAAACTGTTTTTT; CDR3 protein: CASSSYWGEKLFF; V gene: TRBV7-8; D gene: NA; CDR3 length: 13; J gene: TRBJ1-4; clone size: NA
CDR3 DNA: TGTGCCATCAGCGGGAGAAGCGGGAGAGGGGTGTGGTCAGATACGCAGTATTTT; CDR3 protein: CAISGRSGRGVWSDTQYF; V gene: TRBV10-3; D gene: TRBD2; CDR3 length: 18; J gene: TRBJ2-3; clone size: few
CDR3 DNA: TGTGCCAGCAGCTTAGACGGGACAGCCTACGAGCAGTACTTC; CDR3 protein: CASSLDGTAYEQYF; V gene: TRBV11-2; D gene: TRBD1; CDR3 length: 14; J gene: TRBJ2-7; clone size: NA
CDR3 DNA: TGTGCCAGCAGCTTAGGGTTGGGCACTGAAGCTTTCTTT; CDR3 protein: CASSLGLGTEAFF; V gene: TRBV5-5; D gene: NA; CDR3 length: 13; J gene: TRBJ1-1; clone size: few
CDR3 DNA: TGTGCCTGGGGAATAGGGCGAGGGAAGGAGCAGTACTTC; CDR3 protein: CAWGIGRGKEQYF; V gene: TRBV30; D gene: NA; CDR3 length: 13; J gene: TRBJ2-7; clone size: once
CDR3 DNA: TGTGCCAGCAGTCCTCAAAGGACTTCTTACGATGGCTACACCTTC; CDR3 protein: CASSPQRTSYDGYTF; V gene: TRBV27; D gene: NA; CDR3 length: 15; J gene: TRBJ1-2; clone size: NA
CDR3 DNA: TGTGCCAGCAGCTTAGATATCGCGACCAGAGGGACCCAGTACTTC; CDR3 protein: CASSLDIATRGTQYF; V gene: TRBV11-2; D gene: NA; CDR3 length: 15; J gene: TRBJ2-5; clone size: NA
CDR3 DNA: TGCAGCGTTGTAGGGGACTCCTTATCACGCAGCTCCTACAATGAGCAGTTCTTC; CDR3 protein: CSVVGDSLSRSSYNEQFF; V gene: TRBV29-1; D gene: NA; CDR3 length: 18; J gene: TRBJ2-1; clone size: NA
CDR3 DNA: TGTGCCGGATCCCGCACCGGGGGAAGGACGTCCGACGACTTC; CDR3 protein: CAGSRTGGRTSDDF; V gene: TRBV2; D gene: NA; CDR3 length: 14; J gene: TRBJ2-7; clone size: NA
CDR3 DNA: TGTGCCACCAGCGGGGACAGTAATTCACCCCTCCACTTT; CDR3 protein: CATSGDSNSPLHF; V gene: TRBV6-4; D gene: TRBD1; CDR3 length: 13; J gene: TRBJ1-6; clone size: few